This T cell receptor (beta chain) was found in a study of identical twins. This clonotype was recorded at least ten times. TCRdb re-derived calls from the 5' RACE reads in MiXCR, one entry per CDR3 protein. The sample holds around 290,000 distinct CDR3 sequences, over 8.5% seen once. CDR1 LGHDT and CDR2 YNNKEL come from the germline V gene (reference sequence). This CDR3 spans 14 amino acids. The ends lost 5 bases at V and 3 bases at J; junction bases unmatched: 5. This same sample was also taken into another study, of yellow fever vaccine responses in identical twins.

The rearrangement joins TRBV3-1 to TRBJ2-5; 8 bases match TRBD2. The TCR originated in a woman aged 18-29 years in good health. What was sequenced was CD8+ T cells sorted from blood. CDR3 DNA sequence: TGTGCCAGCAGCGAGCGGGGGTTCGAAGAGACCCAGTACTTC. Protein: CASSERGFEETQYF.